Listed below are T cell receptor beta chains from one sample, sequenced in a study of blood T cell repertoires in COVID-19. Sequenced by immunoSEQ multiplex PCR; TCRdb stores in-frame clones only, minus some. Of approximately 150,000 clones in the sample, roughly 90% were seen once. Sequenced sample: peripheral blood. All receptors come from a man in his 70s with active COVID-19. The CDR3 runs from the conserved cysteine through the conserved F or W. A D gene is named only where the DNA matches it firmly. The size of a clone is reported for some rows only, either as once, few or many, or as a class for expanded clones.

v_call: TRBV27; clone_size: once; d_call: .; cdr3_length: 15; j_call: TRBJ2-1; cdr3_aa: CASSLEVGAYNEQFF; cdr3_nt: TGTGCCAGCAGTTTAGAGGTAGGGGCCTACAATGAGCAGTTCTTC
v_call: TRBV4-1; clone_size: .; d_call: TRBD1; cdr3_length: 14; j_call: TRBJ2-7; cdr3_aa: CASSSDRGTYEQYF; cdr3_nt: TGCGCCAGCAGCTCGGACAGGGGAACCTACGAGCAGTACTTC
v_call: TRBV7-9; clone_size: .; d_call: TRBD1; cdr3_length: 15; j_call: TRBJ1-5; cdr3_aa: CASSSLGQSLAPQHF; cdr3_nt: TGTGCCAGCAGCTCCCTGGGACAGTCTCTTGCGCCCCAGCATTTT
v_call: TRBV7-2; clone_size: .; d_call: TRBD1; cdr3_length: 14; j_call: TRBJ1-5; cdr3_aa: CASSTRQGTQPQHF; cdr3_nt: TGTGCCAGCAGCACCCGACAGGGTACTCAGCCCCAGCATTTT
v_call: TRBV11-2; clone_size: .; d_call: TRBD1; cdr3_length: 16; j_call: TRBJ2-2; cdr3_aa: CASSPRQGPPTGELFF; cdr3_nt: TGTGCCAGCAGCCCCAGACAGGGGCCCCCCACCGGGGAGCTGTTTTTT
v_call: TRBV28; clone_size: once; d_call: TRBD2; cdr3_length: 17; j_call: TRBJ2-1; cdr3_aa: CASSPRGSGRPSGEQFF; cdr3_nt: TGTGCCAGCAGTCCCCGAGGTAGCGGGAGGCCTTCGGGTGAGCAGTTCTTC
v_call: TRBV3-1/TRBV3-2; clone_size: .; d_call: TRBD2; cdr3_length: 16; j_call: TRBJ2-1; cdr3_aa: CASSPSTSGAYNEQFF; cdr3_nt: TGTGCCAGCAGCCCCTCGACTAGCGGGGCCTACAATGAGCAGTTCTTC
v_call: TRBV7-9; clone_size: .; d_call: TRBD1; cdr3_length: 15; j_call: TRBJ1-2; cdr3_aa: CASSLDPTGTDGYTF; cdr3_nt: TGTGCCAGCAGCTTAGACCCGACAGGGACGGATGGCTACACCTTC
v_call: TRBV27; clone_size: .; d_call: .; cdr3_length: 13; j_call: TRBJ2-7; cdr3_aa: CAERGDRTYEQYF; cdr3_nt: TGTGCCGAGCGGGGGGACAGGACCTACGAGCAGTACTTC
v_call: TRBV30; clone_size: .; d_call: .; cdr3_length: 12; j_call: TRBJ1-5; cdr3_aa: CAWGEGNQPQHF; cdr3_nt: TGTGCCTGGGGGGAGGGCAATCAGCCCCAGCATTTT
v_call: TRBV11-1; clone_size: .; d_call: .; cdr3_length: 14; j_call: TRBJ1-3; cdr3_aa: CASSQTNSGNTIYF; cdr3_nt: TGTGCCAGCAGCCAGACAAACTCTGGAAACACCATATATTTT
v_call: TRBV12-2; clone_size: .; d_call: .; cdr3_length: 18; j_call: TRBJ2-6; cdr3_aa: CASRYQVWVLSGANVLTF; cdr3_nt: TGTGCAAGTCGCTACCAGGTATGGGTCCTCTCTGGGGCCAACGTCCTGACTTTC
v_call: TRBV29-1; clone_size: .; d_call: TRBD2; cdr3_length: 16; j_call: TRBJ2-7; cdr3_aa: CSVKGTSGSKRYEQYF; cdr3_nt: TGCAGCGTTAAAGGGACTAGCGGGAGTAAAAGGTACGAGCAGTACTTC
v_call: TRBV9; clone_size: .; d_call: TRBD1; cdr3_length: 15; j_call: TRBJ1-2; cdr3_aa: CASSVDGQGAGGYTF; cdr3_nt: TGTGCCAGCAGCGTAGACGGACAGGGGGCAGGGGGCTACACCTTC
v_call: TRBV10-3; clone_size: .; d_call: .; cdr3_length: 17; j_call: TRBJ2-2; cdr3_aa: CAISESFRSVPTGELFF; cdr3_nt: TGTGCCATCAGTGAGTCGTTTAGGAGTGTGCCCACCGGGGAGCTGTTTTTT
v_call: TRBV3-1/TRBV3-2; clone_size: .; d_call: .; cdr3_length: 14; j_call: TRBJ2-1; cdr3_aa: CASSQDSPGNEQFF; cdr3_nt: TGTGCCAGCAGCCAAGATAGCCCCGGGAATGAGCAGTTCTTC
v_call: TRBV19; clone_size: .; d_call: TRBD1; cdr3_length: 16; j_call: TRBJ1-4; cdr3_aa: CASSFPRTGGNEKLFF; cdr3_nt: TGTGCCAGTAGTTTCCCCCGGACAGGTGGTAATGAAAAACTGTTTTTT
v_call: TRBV5-1; clone_size: .; d_call: .; cdr3_length: 15; j_call: TRBJ2-5; cdr3_aa: CASSRGRGGQETQYF; cdr3_nt: TGCGCCAGCTCCCGGGGCAGGGGTGGCCAAGAGACCCAGTACTTC